This T cell receptor (beta chain) is from a study of cytomegalovirus exposure and HLA in healthy donors (dated by TCRdb to 2016 to 2017). About the full investigation: An earlier analysis of approximately 640 of the donors reported approximately 290 Gb of sequence data and 120 million or so unique TCR beta sequences from some 180 million T cells. Every discovery cohort repertoire had been produced on one sequencing platform. In an earlier analysis of roughly 580 of the donors, high-throughput TCR beta sequencing was used to judge whether each TCR beta V gene segment behaved as functional or pseudogenic. The study was designed to test whether signatures of past pathogen exposure could be identified by cataloging public T cell receptors. To predict cytomegalovirus infection status, the study combined high-throughput TCR immunosequencing, statistical association of individual TCRs with disease status, and machine learning. In a later genetic analysis, genome-wide SNP genotypes for about three fifths of the roughly 670 donors were used, and that subset was treated as a discovery cohort. In the later analysis, no new phenotypic data were used to find candidate immune exposures; instead, reliance was placed on TCR beta sequences and their occurrence across donors. Among 398 genotyped donors of the cohort, an average of approximately 220,000 unique TCR beta nucleotide sequences was sequenced per donor, of which 15% to 20% were non-productive. To study patterns of TCR occurrence, a later analysis re-analyzed previously published TCR beta repertoires from under 750 donors and added high-resolution HLA genotyping. Donor age, sex, ethnicity and CMV serostatus were collected together with the repertoire data. The number of typed donors differed by locus: about 620-630 for A, B, C, DRB1 and DQB1; some 540 for DQA1; 606 for DPA1; and roughly 450 for DPB1. The T cell repertoires of under 750 subjects were profiled by immunosequencing and related to cytomegalovirus serostatus. Because of strong linkage in the cohort, five DR-DQ haplotypes were treated as single units for association and clustering. An early release covering around 630 HLA-typed donors comprised 250 to 350 gigabases of sequencing data and approximately 80 million unique TCR sequences. Of the roughly 390 genotyped donors, more than 75% were placed in the genetic ancestry cluster associated with self-reported Caucasian donors. Along with the approximately 600-subject first cohort, a separate validation cohort of over 90 different subjects was used. Class I and class II HLA loci were covered by the typing at four-digit resolution. Study-wide conclusions, independent of this receptor: Assigning TCR associations to individual alleles was difficult when HLA alleles, especially DR and DQ, strongly co-occurred. In a later genetic analysis, fewer N-insertions in productive TCRs were reported among donors in an Asian-associated ancestry cluster than the approximately 710-donor mean. In a later analysis, TCR association rates were found to vary across HLA loci, with the most associated TCRs seen for DRB1 alleles and the fewest for HLA-C alleles. Because some donors lacked HLA typing at each locus, the association tests relied only on the typed subset. At a false discovery rate of 0.05, a later analysis linked some 18,000 TCR beta sequences to specific HLA alleles. A later analysis found that most CMV-associated TCR beta chains appeared HLA-restricted, with HLA associations seemingly driven largely by CMV exposure. The earlier analysis of around 600 of the donors excluded roughly 17 rarely observed V segments, including chromosome 9 orphons, because counts were too low. A total of roughly 160 TCR beta chains were listed by the study as associated with cytomegalovirus. Compared with equally common non-associated chains, HLA-associated TCR beta chains in a later analysis were more clonally expanded and had lower generation probabilities. A group of highly shared sequence variants was considered likely to be a technical artifact of the sequencing pipeline. The presence/absence analyses assumed that sequencing depth was roughly uniform across donors, and that assumption may not be true. Across donors, most TCR sequences were observed very rarely, whereas some public TCRs were present in many individuals. An earlier analysis of around 600 of the donors showed that most TCR beta V segments appeared in productive rearrangements either about 87% or about 30% of the time, which broadly matched IMGT annotations. Several of the top co-occurrence clusters appeared to be linked to parvovirus B19, influenza, CMV and Epstein-Barr virus, according to a later analysis. The classifier was reported to diagnose cytomegalovirus status with high specificity and sensitivity in both the original and validation cohorts. A few of the identified cytomegalovirus-associated TCR beta chains were confirmed in vitro to be specific for cytomegalovirus antigens. In this cohort, only TCR beta chains were sequenced, and detectable features were limited by the absence of alpha or paired-chain data. Immune exposure information for the cohort was limited to CMV serostatus. Correlated functional status among segregating V segments might be attributable to linkage disequilibrium, but an unknown experimental factor could not be ruled out. It was suggested by the authors that the approach could potentially be generalized to other disease states and immunological phenotypes. In a later genetic analysis, a missense DCLRE1C variant was associated with V-gene and J-gene trimming of TCR beta chains, and the association was replicated in an independent cohort. A further reported finding was that TCR beta sequences accurately predicted the HLA-A and HLA-B alleles for most subjects in the first cohort. The 87-base-pair reads could not distinguish some IMGT-functional V segments, including TRBV6-2 and TRBV6-3, so those segments were excluded.

The cohort comprised more than 550 healthy bone marrow donors. All cohort members were sampled while nominally healthy, although unrecorded immune exposures were likely present. The donor was CMV seropositive and was included in the group of approximately 310 seropositive cohort members. A peripheral blood sample was collected from each donor, and TCR beta sequencing was performed on peripheral blood mononuclear cells. Genomic DNA extraction from the blood cell samples was performed with the Qiagen DNeasy Blood Extraction Kit. V trim: 2 bases; J trim: 8 bases; unmatched bases: 4. CDR1 and CDR2 are drawn from the germline V gene: SNHLY, FYNNEI. From cysteine to phenylalanine, the CDR3 is 15 amino acids long. Only CDR3 DNA is held: 45 bases, read in frame from base 1. Points on this clone: The antigen this receptor binds is unknown. No much larger clone is present one base from it, and per-base qualities are unavailable.

Library generation was performed with the immunoSEQ multiplex PCR assay. A mixture of 60 forward primers for TCR Vbeta segments and 13 reverse primers for TCR Jbeta segments was used in the multiplex PCR. A multiplex PCR assay on genomic DNA amplified the CDR3 region of rearranged TCR beta genes. Amplified TCR beta libraries were sequenced as 87-base-pair reads on the Illumina HiSeq System. Processing in the source paper ran as follows. A later analysis tallied around 82 million unique TCR beta chains across the roughly 610 repertoires, and some 10 million of those chains were shared by two or more donors. Raw reads were error-corrected and collapsed into unique sequences by a nearest-neighbor algorithm in which closely related sequences were merged to remove PCR and sequencing errors. To assign V, D and J gene segments, CDR3 sequences were aligned to IMGT reference sequences. Each retained sequence needed at least a six-nucleotide match to both a V gene segment and a J gene segment. Rearrangements were classified as productive when the CDR3 lacked stop codons and remained in frame with V and J, and all other rearrangements were classified as non-productive. CDR3 was defined according to IMGT convention as the region running from the second conserved V-encoded cysteine to the conserved J-encoded phenylalanine. In an earlier analysis of around 540 of the donors, sequences lacking an unambiguous match to a single V gene segment were excluded. In an earlier analysis of 587 of the donors, a V segment was called functional when productive rearrangements were above 56.7%, and segregating when the standard deviation between donors exceeded 5%. A statistical classification framework was developed to diagnose cytomegalovirus status using the catalog of TCR beta chain sequences. V and J gene assignment, in a later analysis, came from comparing TCR nucleotide sequences with IMGT/GENE-DB human TR gene sequences. Using the TCRdist pipeline, a later analysis assigned CDR3 sequences along with most-parsimonious VDJ recombination scenarios. In a later analysis, each TCR beta chain was defined by its CDR3 amino acid sequence together with its V-gene family, and reads lacking a unique V-gene family were excluded. In a later analysis, nearly 600 highly shared, low-generation-probability nucleotide sequences were removed to address suspected cross-contamination and a sequencing artifact. A later analysis calculated a clonal expansion index for each public chain from normalized within-repertoire ranks of inferred template counts. A later analysis computed generation probabilities with a VDJ recombination model fitted to out-of-frame rearrangements, and checked the results against IGoR. A later analysis scored TCR-TCR, TCR-HLA and TCR-CMV co-occurrence with hypergeometric tests, applying a repertoire-size bias correction to TCR pairs. To estimate false discovery rates, a later analysis permuted the HLA or CMV assignments 20 times. In a later analysis, co-occurring TCRs were grouped with DBSCAN, and TCRdist sequence similarity was added when clustering was performed within HLA-allele-positive subsets. For co-occurrence clustering, repertoires with fewer than 30,000 or more than 120,000 public chains were excluded, along with five or six repertoires with anomalous nucleotide sharing. TCRdb limited this immuneACCESS table to in-frame rearrangements with V and J called. A share of clones is missing; checked studies link under half to unresolved V genes, and the rest is unexplained. V and J calls and clone size come straight from that table; D and trimming were deduced from the DNA. This sample comprises fewer than 90,000 clones, approximately 63% of them detected only once. The ten biggest clones cover less than 10% of the sample.

The origin of this receptor is a woman aged 50 to 65 in good health and CMV-seropositive. Sequences were obtained from PBMCs. The rearranged segments are TRBV2 and TRBJ2-1; 12 nucleotides in the junction match TRBD2. The DNA sequence is as follows: TGTGCCAGCAGTGAACTAGCGGGAGGGGGCCATGAGCAGTTCTTC. This is translated as CASSELAGGGHEQFF.